This T cell receptor beta chain is from a study of T cell responses to AZD1222 COVID-19 vaccine. Study results and caveats: Just a handful of AZD1222 recipients tested seropositive at baseline. Variant regions that are unmutated are reportedly the target of nearly half of spike-specific TCRs. The study sampled repertoires only after the peak T cell response. Most donors were white British and more were female, and clonal diversity was possibly underestimated.

This table comes from immunoSEQ multiplex PCR, and its TCRdb copy is limited to in-frame clones, with some not included. The sample lists 30,000 to 35,000 clones, around 78% occurring once. This clone was seen a handful of times. Antigen unknown. The CDR3 is 18 residues long. This chain links TRBV21-1 with TRBJ2-2; whether TRBD1, the table's D call, matches the DNA was not checked. TRBV21-1 is a listed pseudogene. This clonotype originated in an adult who received the AZD1222 COVID-19 vaccine. The sample in question was peripheral blood, obtained 28 days after the second AZD1222 dose. CDR3 nucleotides: TGTGCCAGCAGCAAAGTCGTGCAGACAGGGATCAGCACCGGGGAGCTGTTTTTT. This translates into CASSKVVQTGISTGELFF.